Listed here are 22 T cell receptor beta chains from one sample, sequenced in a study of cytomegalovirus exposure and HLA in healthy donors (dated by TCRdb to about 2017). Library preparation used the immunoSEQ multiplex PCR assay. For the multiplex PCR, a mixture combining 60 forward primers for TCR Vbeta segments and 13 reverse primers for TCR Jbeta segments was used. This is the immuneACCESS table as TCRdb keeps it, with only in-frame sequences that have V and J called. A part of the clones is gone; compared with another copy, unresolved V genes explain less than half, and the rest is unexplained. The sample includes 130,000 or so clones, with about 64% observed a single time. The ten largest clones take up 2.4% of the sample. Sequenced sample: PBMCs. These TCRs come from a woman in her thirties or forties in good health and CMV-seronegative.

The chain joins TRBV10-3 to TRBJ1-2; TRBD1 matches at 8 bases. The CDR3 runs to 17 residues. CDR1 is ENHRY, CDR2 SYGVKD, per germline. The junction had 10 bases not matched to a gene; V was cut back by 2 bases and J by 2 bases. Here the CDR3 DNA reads TGTGCCATCAGTGAGAACCAGGACAGGGTACAGAACTATGGCTACACCTTC. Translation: CAISENQDRVQNYGYTF.

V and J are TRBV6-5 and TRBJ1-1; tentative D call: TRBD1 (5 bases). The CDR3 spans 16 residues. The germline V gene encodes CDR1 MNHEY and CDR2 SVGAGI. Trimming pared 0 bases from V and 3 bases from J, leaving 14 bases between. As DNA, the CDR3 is TGTGCCAGCAGTTACTCGATCTGGGGCTCTGACACTGAAGCTTTCTTT. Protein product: CASSYSIWGSDTEAFF.

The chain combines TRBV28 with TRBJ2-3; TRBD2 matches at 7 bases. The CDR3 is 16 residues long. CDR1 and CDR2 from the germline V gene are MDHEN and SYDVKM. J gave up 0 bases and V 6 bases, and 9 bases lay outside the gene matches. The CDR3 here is CASRRSAGLSTDTQYF. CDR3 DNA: TGTGCCAGCAGGCGGTCAGCGGGGCTTAGCACAGATACGCAGTATTTT.

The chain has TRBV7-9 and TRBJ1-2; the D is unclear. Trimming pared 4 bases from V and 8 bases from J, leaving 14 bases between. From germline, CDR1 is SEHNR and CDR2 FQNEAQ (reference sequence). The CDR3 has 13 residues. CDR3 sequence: CASSSGGWSGYTF. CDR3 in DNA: TGTGCCAGCAGCTCCGGCGGGTGGTCGGGCTACACCTTC.

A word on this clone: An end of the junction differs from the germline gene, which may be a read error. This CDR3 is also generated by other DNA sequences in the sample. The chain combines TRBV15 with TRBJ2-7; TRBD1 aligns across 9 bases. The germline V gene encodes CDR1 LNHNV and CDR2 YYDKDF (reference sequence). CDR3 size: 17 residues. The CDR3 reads CATSRDFPGQGGGEQYF. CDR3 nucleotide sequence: TGTGCCACCAGCAGAGACTTTCCGGGACAGGGTGGAGGGGAGCAATACTTC.

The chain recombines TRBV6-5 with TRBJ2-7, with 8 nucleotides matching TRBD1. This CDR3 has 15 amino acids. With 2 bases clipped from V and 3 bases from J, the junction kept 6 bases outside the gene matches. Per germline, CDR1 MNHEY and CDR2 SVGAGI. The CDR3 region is CASSYDRGRGYEQYF. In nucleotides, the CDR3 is TGTGCCAGCAGTTACGACAGGGGAAGAGGCTACGAGCAGTACTTC.

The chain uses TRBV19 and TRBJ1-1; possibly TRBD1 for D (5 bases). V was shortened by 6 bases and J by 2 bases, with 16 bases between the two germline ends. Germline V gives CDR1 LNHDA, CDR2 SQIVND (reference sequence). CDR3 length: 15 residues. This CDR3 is CASRDLLRTNTEAFF. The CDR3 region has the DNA TGTGCCAGTAGGGATTTACTCCGGACAAACACTGAAGCTTTCTTT.

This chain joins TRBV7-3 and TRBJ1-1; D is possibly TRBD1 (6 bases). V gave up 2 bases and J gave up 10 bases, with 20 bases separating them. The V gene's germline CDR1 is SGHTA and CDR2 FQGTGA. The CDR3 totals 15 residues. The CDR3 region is CASSLSTTGSSGAFF. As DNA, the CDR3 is TGTGCCAGCAGCTTATCGACGACAGGTTCCTCTGGAGCTTTCTTT.

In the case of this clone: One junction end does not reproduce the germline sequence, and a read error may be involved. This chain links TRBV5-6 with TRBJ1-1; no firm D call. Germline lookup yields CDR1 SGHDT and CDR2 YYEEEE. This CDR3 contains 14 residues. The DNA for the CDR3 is TGTGCCAGCGGCTTTCAACTACTGGGTGGTGAAGCTTTCTTT. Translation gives CASGFQLLGGEAFF. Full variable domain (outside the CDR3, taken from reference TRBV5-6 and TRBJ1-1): DAGVTQSPTHLIKTRGQQVTLRCSPKSGHDTVSWYQQALGQGPQFIFQYYEEEERQRGNFPDRFSGHQFPNYSSELNVNALLLGDSALYLCASGFQLLGGEAFFGQGTRLTVV.

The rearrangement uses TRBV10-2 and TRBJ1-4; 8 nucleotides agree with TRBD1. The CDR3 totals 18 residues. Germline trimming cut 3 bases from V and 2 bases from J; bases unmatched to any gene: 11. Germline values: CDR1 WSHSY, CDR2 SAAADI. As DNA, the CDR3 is TGCGCCAGCAGTGACCAAGGACAGGGAAGGGCGACTAATGAAAAACTGTTTTTT. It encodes CASSDQGQGRATNEKLFF.

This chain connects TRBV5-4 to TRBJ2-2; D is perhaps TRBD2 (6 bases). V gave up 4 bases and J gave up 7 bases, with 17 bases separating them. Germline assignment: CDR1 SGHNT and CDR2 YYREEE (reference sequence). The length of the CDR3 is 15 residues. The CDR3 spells CASSGARRGYGELFF. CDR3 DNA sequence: TGTGCCAGCAGCGGGGCCCGGAGGGGATACGGGGAGCTGTTTTTT.

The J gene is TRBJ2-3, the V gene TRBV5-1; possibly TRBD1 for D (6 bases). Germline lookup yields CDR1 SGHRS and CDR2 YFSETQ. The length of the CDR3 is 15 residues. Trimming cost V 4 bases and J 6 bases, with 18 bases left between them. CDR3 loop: CASSPGQQRMDTQYF. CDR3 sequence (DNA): TGCGCCAGCAGCCCCGGACAGCAAAGGATGGATACGCAGTATTTT.

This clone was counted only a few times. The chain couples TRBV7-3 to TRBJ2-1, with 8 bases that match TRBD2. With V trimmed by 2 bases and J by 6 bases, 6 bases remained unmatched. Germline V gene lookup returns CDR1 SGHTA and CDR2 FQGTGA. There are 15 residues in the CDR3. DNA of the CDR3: TGTGCCAGCAGCTTAGGGGCGGGGGGACTCAATGAGCAGTTCTTC. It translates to CASSLGAGGLNEQFF.

CDR3 nucleotide sequence: TGTGCCATCAGACTAGAAATCACCGGGGAGCTGTTTTTT. It translates to CAIRLEITGELFF. The genes are TRBV10-3 and TRBJ2-2; the D gene is possibly TRBD2 (5 bases). Germline V CDR1 and CDR2: ENHRY, SYGVKD. This CDR3 comprises 13 residues. V was shortened by 6 bases and J by 4 bases, with 9 bases between the two germline ends.

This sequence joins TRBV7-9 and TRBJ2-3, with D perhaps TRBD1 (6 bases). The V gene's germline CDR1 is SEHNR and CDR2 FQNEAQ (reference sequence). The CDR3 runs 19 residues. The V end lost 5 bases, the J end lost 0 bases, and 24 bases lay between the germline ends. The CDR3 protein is CASSARGKTGRPSTDTQYF. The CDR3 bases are TGTGCCAGCAGCGCCCGGGGCAAGACAGGACGCCCTAGCACAGATACGCAGTATTTT. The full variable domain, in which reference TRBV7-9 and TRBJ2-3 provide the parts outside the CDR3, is DTGVSQNPRHKITKRGQNVTFRCDPISEHNRLYWYRQTLGQGPEFLTYFQNEAQLEKSRLLSDRFSAERPKGSFSTLEIQRTEQGDSAMYLCASSARGKTGRPSTDTQYFGPGTRLTVL.

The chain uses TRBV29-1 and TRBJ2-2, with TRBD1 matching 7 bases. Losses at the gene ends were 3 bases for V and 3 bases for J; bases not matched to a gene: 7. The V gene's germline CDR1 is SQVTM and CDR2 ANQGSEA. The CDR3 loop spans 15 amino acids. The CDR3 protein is CSVDRGRADTGELFF. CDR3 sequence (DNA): TGCAGCGTTGATAGGGGGCGGGCCGACACCGGGGAGCTGTTTTTT.

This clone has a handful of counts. CDR3 DNA: TGTGCCAGCAGCGTCGGGGACAGGGTATGGAGCACTGAAGCTTTCTTT. As protein: CASSVGDRVWSTEAFF. This chain joins TRBV13 and TRBJ1-1; TRBD1 matches at 9 bases. This CDR3 contains 16 residues. Per the germline V gene, CDR1 is PRHDT and CDR2 is FYEKMQ (reference sequence). V was clipped by 5 bases and J by 4 bases; unmatched bases: 11.

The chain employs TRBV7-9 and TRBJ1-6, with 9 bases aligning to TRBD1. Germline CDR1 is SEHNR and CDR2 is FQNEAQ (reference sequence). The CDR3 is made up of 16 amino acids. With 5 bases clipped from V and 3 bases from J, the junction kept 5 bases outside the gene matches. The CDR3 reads CASSQGQGLYNSPLHF. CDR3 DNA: TGTGCCAGCAGCCAGGGACAGGGCCTCTATAATTCACCCCTCCACTTT.

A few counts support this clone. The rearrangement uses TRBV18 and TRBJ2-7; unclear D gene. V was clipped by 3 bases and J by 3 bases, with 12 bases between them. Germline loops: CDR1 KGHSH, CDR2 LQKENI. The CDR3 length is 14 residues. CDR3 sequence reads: CASSPNRVGYEQYF. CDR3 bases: TGTGCCAGCTCACCCAACCGCGTCGGCTACGAGCAGTACTTC.

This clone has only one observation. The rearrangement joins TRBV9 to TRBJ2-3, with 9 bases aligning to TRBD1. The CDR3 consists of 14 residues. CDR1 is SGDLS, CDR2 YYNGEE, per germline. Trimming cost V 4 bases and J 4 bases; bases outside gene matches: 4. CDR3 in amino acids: CASSPRQGADTQYF. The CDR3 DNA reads TGTGCCAGCAGCCCCCGACAGGGGGCAGATACGCAGTATTTT.

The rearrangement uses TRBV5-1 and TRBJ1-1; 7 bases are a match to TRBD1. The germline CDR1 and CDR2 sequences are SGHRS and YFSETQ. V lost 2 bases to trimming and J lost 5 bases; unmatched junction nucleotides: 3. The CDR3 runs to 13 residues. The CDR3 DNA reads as TGCGCCAGCAGCTTACAGGGGAGGACTGAAGCTTTCTTT. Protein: CASSLQGRTEAFF. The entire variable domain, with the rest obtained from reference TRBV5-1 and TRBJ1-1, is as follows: KAGVTQTPRYLIKTRGQQVTLSCSPISGHRSVSWYQQTPGQGLQFLFEYFSETQRNKGNFPGRFSGRQFSNSRSEMNVSTLELGDSALYLCASSLQGRTEAFFGQGTRLTVV.

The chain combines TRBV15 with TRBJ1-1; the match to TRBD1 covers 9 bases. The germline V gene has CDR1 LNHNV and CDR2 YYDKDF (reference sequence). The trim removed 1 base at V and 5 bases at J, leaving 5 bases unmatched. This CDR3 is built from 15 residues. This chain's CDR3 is CATSRGGQGRTEAFF. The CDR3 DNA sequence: TGTGCCACCAGCAGAGGCGGACAGGGGCGAACTGAAGCTTTCTTT.